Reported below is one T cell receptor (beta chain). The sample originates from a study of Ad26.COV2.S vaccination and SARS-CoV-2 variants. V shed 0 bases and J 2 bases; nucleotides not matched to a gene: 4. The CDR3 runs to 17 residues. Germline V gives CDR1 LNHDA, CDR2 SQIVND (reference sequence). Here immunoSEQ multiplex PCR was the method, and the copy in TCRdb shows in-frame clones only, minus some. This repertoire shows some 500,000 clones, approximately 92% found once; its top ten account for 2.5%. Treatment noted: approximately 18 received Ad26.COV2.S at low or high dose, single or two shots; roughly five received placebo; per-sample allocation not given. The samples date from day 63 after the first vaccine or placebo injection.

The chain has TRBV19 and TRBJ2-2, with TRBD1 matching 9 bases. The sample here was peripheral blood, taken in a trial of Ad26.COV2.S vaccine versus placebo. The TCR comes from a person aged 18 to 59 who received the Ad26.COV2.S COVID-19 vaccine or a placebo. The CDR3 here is CASSIDWTGVNTGELFF. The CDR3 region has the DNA TGTGCCAGTAGTATAGACTGGACAGGGGTAAACACCGGGGAGCTGTTTTTT.